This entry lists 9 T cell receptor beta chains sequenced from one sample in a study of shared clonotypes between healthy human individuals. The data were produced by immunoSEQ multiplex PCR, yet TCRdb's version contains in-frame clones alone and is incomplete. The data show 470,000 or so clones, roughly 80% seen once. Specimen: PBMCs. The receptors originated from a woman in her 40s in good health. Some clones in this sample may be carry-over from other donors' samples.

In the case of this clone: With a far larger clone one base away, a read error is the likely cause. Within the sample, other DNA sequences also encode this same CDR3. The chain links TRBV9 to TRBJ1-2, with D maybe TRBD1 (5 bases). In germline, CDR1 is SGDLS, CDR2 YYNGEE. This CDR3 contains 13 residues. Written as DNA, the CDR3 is TGTGCCAGCAGTAGGGGAGGAAACTACGGCTACACCTTC. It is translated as CASSRGGNYGYTF. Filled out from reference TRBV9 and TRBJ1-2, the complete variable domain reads DSGVTQTPKHLITATGQRVTLRCSPRSGDLSVYWYQQSLDQGLQFLIQYYNGEERAKGNILERFSAQQFPDLHSELNLSSLELGDSALYFCASSRGGNYGYTFGSGTRLTVV.

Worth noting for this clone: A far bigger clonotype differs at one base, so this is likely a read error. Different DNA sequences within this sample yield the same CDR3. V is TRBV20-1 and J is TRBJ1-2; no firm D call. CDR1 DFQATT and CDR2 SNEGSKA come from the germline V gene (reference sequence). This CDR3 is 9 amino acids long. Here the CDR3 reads CSVPDGYTF. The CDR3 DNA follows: TGCAGCGTACCCGATGGCTACACCTTC.

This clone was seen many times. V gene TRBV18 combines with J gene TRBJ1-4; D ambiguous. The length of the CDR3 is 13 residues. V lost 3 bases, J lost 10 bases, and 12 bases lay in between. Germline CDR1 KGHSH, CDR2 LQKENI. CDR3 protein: CASSPQEAGKLFF. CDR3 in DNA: TGTGCCAGCTCACCCCAGGAGGCGGGAAAACTGTTTTTT.

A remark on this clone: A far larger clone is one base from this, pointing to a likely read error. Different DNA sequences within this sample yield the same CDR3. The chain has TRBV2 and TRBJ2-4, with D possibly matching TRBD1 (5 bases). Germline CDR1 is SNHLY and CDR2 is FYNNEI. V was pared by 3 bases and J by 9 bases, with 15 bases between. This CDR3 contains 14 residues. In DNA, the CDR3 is TGTGCCAGCAGTGATAGGTGGGAAGGGGTCATTCAGTACTTC. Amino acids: CASSDRWEGVIQYF.

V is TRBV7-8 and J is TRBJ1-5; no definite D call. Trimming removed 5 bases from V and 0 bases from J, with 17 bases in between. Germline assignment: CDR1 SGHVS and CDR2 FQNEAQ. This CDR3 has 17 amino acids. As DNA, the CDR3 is TGTGCCAGCAGCCCCACGTGGGGAGGCGATAGCAATCAGCCCCAGCATTTT. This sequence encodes CASSPTWGGDSNQPQHF.

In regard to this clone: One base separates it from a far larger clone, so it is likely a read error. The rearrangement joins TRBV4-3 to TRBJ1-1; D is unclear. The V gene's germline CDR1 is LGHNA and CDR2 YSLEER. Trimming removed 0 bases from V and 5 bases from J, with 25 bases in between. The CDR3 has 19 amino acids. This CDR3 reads CASSQDNSAGLAGGTEAFF. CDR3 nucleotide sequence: TGCGCCAGCAGCCAAGATAATTCGGCAGGCCTCGCGGGAGGGACTGAAGCTTTCTTT.

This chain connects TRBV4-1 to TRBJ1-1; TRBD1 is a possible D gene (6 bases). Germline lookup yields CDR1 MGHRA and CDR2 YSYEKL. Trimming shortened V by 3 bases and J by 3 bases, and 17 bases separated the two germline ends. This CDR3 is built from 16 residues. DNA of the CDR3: TGCGCCAGCAGCCATCACGGGGGCATAGAGGACACTGAAGCTTTCTTT. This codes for CASSHHGGIEDTEAFF.

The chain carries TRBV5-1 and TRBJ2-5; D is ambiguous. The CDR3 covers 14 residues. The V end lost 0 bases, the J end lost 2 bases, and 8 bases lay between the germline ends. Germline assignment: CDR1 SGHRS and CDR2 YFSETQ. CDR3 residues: CASSLAYQQETQYF. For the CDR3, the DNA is TGCGCCAGCAGCTTGGCTTATCAACAAGAGACCCAGTACTTC.

The CDR3 is CASSEDGGTYEQYF. Written as DNA, the CDR3 is TGTGCCAGCAGTGAGGACGGCGGCACCTACGAGCAGTACTTC. J is TRBJ2-7 and V is TRBV2; D gene unclear. V dropped 3 bases and J dropped 2 bases, with 11 bases sitting between them. The CDR3 has 14 residues. Germline assignment: CDR1 SNHLY and CDR2 FYNNEI.